The 30 T cell receptor beta chains below come from one sample, sequenced in a study of T cell changes during pregnancy in multiple sclerosis. The data were produced by immunoSEQ multiplex PCR, yet TCRdb's version contains in-frame clones alone and is incomplete. This sample has 70,000 to 85,000 clones, with about 91% found just once. Sequenced here: peripheral blood, sampled before pregnancy. These receptors came from a female donor with multiple sclerosis, enrolled in a pregnancy study.

The gene calls are TRBV7-6 and TRBJ2-1; the match to TRBD2 covers 11 bases. CDR1 SGHVS and CDR2 FNYEAQ come from the germline V gene. V was pared by 1 base and J by 9 bases, with 5 bases of the junction left unmatched. This CDR3 comprises 15 residues. The CDR3 is CASSLGSGGGGEQFF. The CDR3 DNA reads as TGTGCCAGCAGCTTAGGTAGCGGGGGGGGCGGTGAGCAGTTCTTC.

This chain links TRBV13 with TRBJ2-3; 16 positions match TRBD2. The CDR3 consists of 20 residues. Germline loops: CDR1 PRHDT, CDR2 FYEKMQ (reference sequence). J lost 3 bases, V lost 2 bases, and 11 bases had no gene match. The CDR3 sequence: CASSLRRWGLAGGPTDTQYF. CDR3 sequence (DNA): TGTGCCAGCAGCTTAAGGAGGTGGGGACTAGCGGGGGGGCCGACAGATACGCAGTATTTT.

The chain has TRBV2 and TRBJ2-2, with TRBD1 matching over 8 bases. The CDR3 spans 15 residues. With V trimmed by 3 bases and J by 1 base, 1 base remained unmatched. Germline values: CDR1 SNHLY, CDR2 FYNNEI. CDR3 DNA sequence: TGTGCCAGCAGTGACAGGGGGCGGAACACCGGGGAGCTGTTTTTT. It translates to CASSDRGRNTGELFF.

The chain combines TRBV10-3 with TRBJ2-3, with 7 nucleotides matching TRBD1. With V trimmed by 10 bases and J by 2 bases, 21 bases remained unmatched. CDR3 length: 18 residues. Germline V lookup: CDR1 ENHRY, CDR2 SYGVKD. CDR3 nucleotide sequence: TGTGCCAGCAGAGAGACAGGGAGCCCCATCACTGTCACAGATACGCAGTATTTT. The encoded protein is CASRETGSPITVTDTQYF.

In DNA, the CDR3 is TGTGCCAGCAGCTTAGATGCGGCAGGGAATCAGCCCCAGCATTTT. This sequence encodes CASSLDAAGNQPQHF. This chain links TRBV11-2 with TRBJ1-5, with D perhaps TRBD1 (5 bases). This CDR3 has 15 residues. V lost 0 bases to trimming and J lost 4 bases, with 10 bases between them. Looked up from germline, CDR1 is SGHAT and CDR2 is FQNNGV. The whole variable domain, remainder taken from reference TRBV11-2 and TRBJ1-5, is EAGVAQSPRYKIIEKRQSVAFWCNPISGHATLYWYQQILGQGPKLLIQFQNNGVVDDSQLPKDRFSAERLKGVDSTLKIQPAKLEDSAVYLCASSLDAAGNQPQHFGDGTRLSIL.

CDR3 protein: CASSLNAGVDEQYF. DNA of the CDR3: TGTGCCAGCAGCCTAAACGCGGGCGTTGACGAGCAGTACTTC. This chain links TRBV4-2 with TRBJ2-7; D might be TRBD2 (5 bases). V was clipped by 4 bases and J by 5 bases, with 15 bases between them. The CDR3 is made up of 14 amino acids. Germline V gene data show CDR1 as LGHNA and CDR2 as YNFKEQ.

The chain recombines TRBV6-1 with TRBJ1-2; D uncertain. The CDR3 is 16 amino acids. Trimming removed 1 base from V and 4 bases from J, with 16 bases in between. Germline CDR1 MNHNS, CDR2 SASEGT. The CDR3 coding sequence is TGTGCCAGCAGTGAAGGCCACGGGAGACTCGGCTATGGCTACACCTTC. Its protein is CASSEGHGRLGYGYTF.

This rearrangement joins TRBV9 to TRBJ1-3, with D possibly TRBD1 on 5 matching bases. The CDR3 spans 15 residues. CDR1 is SGDLS and CDR2 is YYNGEE in the germline V gene. Trimming removed 7 bases at V and 4 bases at J, with 18 bases between. CDR3 protein: CASGNGGVWGNTIYF. The CDR3 DNA sequence: TGTGCCAGCGGTAACGGGGGAGTATGGGGAAACACCATATATTTT.

The chain employs TRBV2 and TRBJ1-5, with D possibly TRBD1 on 6 matching bases. The CDR3 totals 17 residues. The V gene lost 5 bases and the J gene lost 0 bases, with 17 bases spanning the gap. The germline gives CDR1 SNHLY, CDR2 FYNNEI. CDR3 residues: CASSPYWGRNSNQPQHF. The CDR3 nucleotides read TGTGCCAGCAGTCCATATTGGGGGCGAAATAGCAATCAGCCCCAGCATTTT.

This clone was detected only once. The rearrangement joins TRBV7-3 to TRBJ2-5; TRBD2 aligns across 8 bases. This CDR3 contains 16 residues. With 2 bases clipped from V and 1 base from J, the junction kept 6 bases outside the gene matches. Germline assignment: CDR1 SGHTA and CDR2 FQGTGA. The CDR3 nucleotides are TGTGCCAGCAGCTTATCGGGGGGGGCACGCCAAGAGACCCAGTACTTC. Amino acid sequence: CASSLSGGARQETQYF.

The genes are TRBV9 and TRBJ2-7; D may be TRBD1 (6 bases). V shed 3 bases and J shed 0 bases, with 13 bases lying between them. CDR3 size: 15 residues. Germline values: CDR1 SGDLS, CDR2 YYNGEE. CDR3 in amino acids: CASSAALDSSYEQYF. DNA of the CDR3: TGTGCCAGCAGCGCAGCACTGGACAGCTCCTACGAGCAGTACTTC.

The chain employs TRBV2 and TRBJ1-1; D is undetermined. Germline-derived CDR1 and CDR2 are SNHLY and FYNNEI. CDR3 length: 11 amino acids. V lost 3 bases and J lost 5, with 4 bases in between. CDR3 loop: CASSEETEAFF. CDR3 in DNA: TGTGCCAGCAGTGAGGAGACTGAAGCTTTCTTT. Full variable domain (outside the CDR3, taken from reference TRBV2 and TRBJ1-1): EPEVTQTPSHQVTQMGQEVILRCVPISNHLYFYWYRQILGQKVEFLVSFYNNEISEKSEIFDDQFSVERPDGSNFTLKIRSTKLEDSAMYFCASSEETEAFFGQGTRLTVV.

The J gene is TRBJ1-1, the V gene TRBV18, with 9 bases aligning to TRBD1. Germline V gene data show CDR1 as KGHSH and CDR2 as LQKENI. J lost 0 bases, V lost 2 bases, and 4 bases had no gene match. The CDR3 runs 16 residues. CDR3 bases: TGTGCCAGCTCACCAAAACAGGGGGCGATGAACACTGAAGCTTTCTTT. Translating it yields CASSPKQGAMNTEAFF.

The chain has TRBV6-5 and TRBJ1-5, with D uncertain. Trimming removed 2 bases from V and 6 bases from J, with 11 bases in between. This CDR3 comprises 14 residues. Germline loops: CDR1 MNHEY, CDR2 SVGAGI. CDR3 sequence (DNA): TGTGCCAGCAGTTACGTTGCGGGAATTCAGCCCCAGCATTTT. This sequence encodes CASSYVAGIQPQHF.

The chain has TRBV19 and TRBJ1-2; D is unresolved. Germline CDR1 reads LNHDA; CDR2 reads SQIVND (reference sequence). V lost 5 bases, J lost 2 bases, and 9 bases lay in between. The CDR3 covers 13 residues. In DNA form, the CDR3 reads TGTGCCAGTAGTGTACAGATAAACTATGGCTACACCTTC. Its protein product is CASSVQINYGYTF.

The chain uses TRBV6-1 and TRBJ2-2; 10 nucleotides match TRBD1. The CDR3 totals 15 residues. Germline CDR1 and CDR2: MNHNS and SASEGT. V trimming: 6 bases; J trimming: 3 bases; junction bases outside the gene matches: 4. The CDR3 region has the DNA TGTGCCAGCAGCCGCGGGACAGGGGACACCGGGGAGCTGTTTTTT. Translating it yields CASSRGTGDTGELFF.

In this sample, this clone turned up once. This rearrangement joins TRBV18 to TRBJ1-2, with 9 bases lining up with TRBD1. The germline gives CDR1 KGHSH, CDR2 LQKENI. This CDR3 spans 17 amino acids. The V segment lost 5 bases and the J segment 1 base; nucleotides outside the gene matches: 11. The CDR3 sequence: CASSSFSQGALNYGYTF. As DNA, the CDR3 is TGTGCCAGCTCATCGTTCTCACAGGGGGCTCTTAACTATGGCTACACCTTC. Variable domain in full (rest from reference TRBV18 and TRBJ1-2): NAGVMQNPRHLVRRRGQEARLRCSPMKGHSHVYWYRQLPEEGLKFMVYLQKENIIDESGMPKERFSAEFPKEGPSILRIQQVVRGDSAAYFCASSSFSQGALNYGYTFGSGTRLTVV.

The chain uses TRBV9 and TRBJ1-5; tentatively, D is TRBD1 (5 bases). There are 16 residues in the CDR3. The V gene lost 4 bases and the J gene lost 1 base, with 15 bases spanning the gap. The germline V gene encodes CDR1 SGDLS and CDR2 YYNGEE. The CDR3 nucleotides are TGTGCCAGCAGCCCCGGTGTAGGGGCGAGCAATCAGCCCCAGCATTTT. This codes for CASSPGVGASNQPQHF.

CDR3 DNA sequence: TGTGCCAGCCCCAGGGACAGGGACACCCCTAGCACAGATACGCAGTATTTT. The encoded protein is CASPRDRDTPSTDTQYF. The genes are TRBV28 and TRBJ2-3; 9 bases align to TRBD1. This CDR3 region has 17 residues. The trim removed 8 bases at V and 0 bases at J, leaving 12 bases unmatched. Germline V gene sequence: CDR1 MDHEN, CDR2 SYDVKM.

The chain is built from TRBV29-1 and TRBJ1-4, with 7 bases that match TRBD1. This CDR3 has 14 amino acids. Germline V CDR1 and CDR2: SQVTM, ANQGSEA. J was trimmed by 6 bases and V by 7 bases; bases with no gene match: 11. CDR3 loop: CSARFRDSYEKLFF. The CDR3 coding sequence is TGCAGCGCACGGTTCCGGGACAGTTATGAAAAACTGTTTTTT.

V usage is TRBV5-4 and J usage is TRBJ2-1, with D hard to call. The germline V and J ends were trimmed by 3 bases and 4 bases, with 8 bases remaining between them. The CDR3 is 13 amino acids. Germline V gene lookup returns CDR1 SGHNT and CDR2 YYREEE (reference sequence). CDR3 DNA sequence: TGTGCCAGCAGCTCGAGCCGGTACAATGAGCAGTTCTTC. It specifies CASSSSRYNEQFF.

CDR3 amino acids: CASSLFGGSGTLASNEQFF. The DNA for the CDR3 is TGTGCCAGCAGCTTGTTCGGGGGGTCCGGGACACTTGCCTCCAATGAGCAGTTCTTC. V usage is TRBV5-6 and J usage is TRBJ2-1; a weak D match, TRBD2 (7 bases). The germline CDR1 and CDR2 sequences are SGHDT and YYEEEE. The CDR3 consists of 19 residues. Trimming removed 1 base at V and 6 bases at J, with 26 bases between.

The chain uses TRBV5-1 and TRBJ1-6; no reliable D call. The CDR3 contains 20 residues. CDR1 and CDR2 (germline): SGHRS, YFSETQ. Between the trimmed V and J ends, which lost 2 bases and 0 bases, there was a span of 21 bases. The CDR3 loop reads CASSFSPPGGGSSYNSPLHF. CDR3 coding DNA: TGCGCCAGCAGCTTCAGCCCACCTGGAGGAGGTAGCTCCTATAATTCACCCCTCCACTTT.

This sequence joins TRBV5-1 and TRBJ2-2; 8 bases are a match to TRBD1. J gave up 5 bases and V 1 base, and 7 bases lay outside the gene matches. CDR1 SGHRS and CDR2 YFSETQ come from the germline V gene. The CDR3 runs 16 residues. CDR3 in amino acids: CASSLQGARGTGELFF. The CDR3 nucleotides are TGCGCCAGCAGCTTGCAGGGGGCGCGAGGTACCGGGGAGCTGTTTTTT.

J is TRBJ2-7 and V is TRBV25-1, with D tentatively TRBD1 (6 bases). The length of the CDR3 is 13 residues. Trimming shortened V by 8 bases and J by 2 bases, and 13 bases separated the two germline ends. Germline V lookup: CDR1 MGHDK, CDR2 SYGVNS. As DNA, the CDR3 is TGTGCCAGCGGATGGACAGTTCCCTACGAGCAGTACTTC. Translation gives CASGWTVPYEQYF.

This chain joins TRBV11-2 and TRBJ2-7; maybe TRBD2 (6 bases). Germline V gene sequence: CDR1 SGHAT, CDR2 FQNNGV. This CDR3 region has 16 residues. Trimming left V 2 bases short and J 2 bases short, with 16 bases between. The CDR3 here is CASSLPHGGPAYEQYF. The CDR3, as DNA: TGTGCCAGCAGCTTACCTCACGGGGGTCCCGCCTACGAGCAGTACTTC.

The V call is TRBV18, the J call TRBJ1-2; 8 bases agree with TRBD1. V gave up 0 bases and J gave up 12 bases; unmatched junction bases: 6. Per the germline V gene, CDR1 is KGHSH and CDR2 is LQKENI. The CDR3 length is 13 residues. For the CDR3, the DNA is TGTGCCAGCTCACCACCGGGGACAGGTTGGAACACCTTC. It encodes CASSPPGTGWNTF. The full variable domain, rest sourced from reference TRBV18 and TRBJ1-2, is NAGVMQNPRHLVRRRGQEARLRCSPMKGHSHVYWYRQLPEEGLKFMVYLQKENIIDESGMPKERFSAEFPKEGPSILRIQQVVRGDSAAYFCASSPPGTGWNTFGSGTRLTVV.

This chain uses TRBV6-1 with TRBJ1-5; possible D gene TRBD1, 5 bases. The ends were cut back, 1 base at V and 5 bases at J, with 6 bases in the middle. CDR3 length: 13 amino acids. Looked up from germline, CDR1 is MNHNS and CDR2 is SASEGT. The CDR3 sequence is CASSEVGHQPQHF. The CDR3 DNA reads TGTGCCAGCAGTGAAGTGGGGCATCAGCCCCAGCATTTT.

The count of this clone is one. The rearrangement uses TRBV6-5 and TRBJ1-3, with D perhaps matching TRBD1 (6 bases). The CDR3 runs to 14 residues. Germline-derived CDR1 and CDR2 are MNHEY and SVGAGI. The V end was cut by 5 bases, the J end by 9 bases, with 17 bases between. This CDR3 is CASSRTVTSGTIYF. CDR3 nucleotides: TGTGCCAGCAGTCGGACAGTTACGAGCGGCACCATATATTTT.

This rearrangement joins TRBV5-4 to TRBJ1-2; 9 bases fit TRBD1. V lost 4 bases to trimming and J lost 6 bases; unmatched junction nucleotides: 13. Germline loops: CDR1 SGHNT, CDR2 YYREEE (reference sequence). This CDR3 has 16 residues. The CDR3 DNA sequence: TGTGCCAGCAGCAACATACAGGGGGCGCTTTTCAATGGCTACACCTTC. Its protein product is CASSNIQGALFNGYTF.